A selection of T cell receptor beta chains follows, all from one sample in a study of blood T cell repertoires in COVID-19. Here immunoSEQ multiplex PCR was the method, and the copy in TCRdb shows in-frame clones only, minus some. This sample has about 230,000 clones, with approximately 90% found just once. Sequencing was carried out using peripheral blood. The receptor set was obtained from a man in his fifties with COVID-19, enrolled during active disease. Both conserved end residues are part of each CDR3. A D gene is named only where the DNA matches it firmly. Rows give clone size only sometimes, using once, few, many, or a class for an expanded clone.

V	size	D	J	DNA	CDR3
TRBV7-2	NA	TRBD1	TRBJ2-1	TGTGCCAGCAGCCTCCGGGACAGGGGCAATAATGAGCAGTTCTTC	CASSLRDRGNNEQFF
TRBV24-1	NA	TRBD2	TRBJ2-1	TGTGCCACCAGTGATTTAAGCGGGGGGGACTACAATGAGCAGTTCTTC	CATSDLSGGDYNEQFF
TRBV28	NA	NA	TRBJ1-4	TGTGCCAGCAGTTTATCGGGACAAGGGTTGGGTGAAAAACTGTTTTTT	CASSLSGQGLGEKLFF
TRBV6-5	NA	TRBD1	TRBJ1-1	TGTGCCAGCAGCCAACAGGGGGCTTGGACTGAAGCTTTCTTT	CASSQQGAWTEAFF
TRBV19	once	TRBD1	TRBJ1-6	TGTGCCACCCGGGACAGGGAAATTTCACCCCTCCACTTT	CATRDREISPLHF
TRBV18	NA	NA	TRBJ1-1	TGTGCCAGCTCACCACGGTCACAGATCATGAACACTGAAGCTTTCTTT	CASSPRSQIMNTEAFF
TRBV7-3	once	NA	TRBJ1-3	TGTGCCAGCAGCCAGGGTCCGGCCCTCTCTGGAAACACCATATATTTT	CASSQGPALSGNTIYF
TRBV4-3	NA	NA	TRBJ1-5	TGCGCCAGCAGCCAGGGAGTAACGGCGGGTCAGCCCCAGCATTTT	CASSQGVTAGQPQHF
TRBV6-5	NA	NA	TRBJ2-5	TGTGCCAGCAGTTACGACGGGATGGAGACCCAGTACTTC	CASSYDGMETQYF
TRBV2	few	NA	TRBJ1-1	TGTGCCAGCAGTGCCCCAACCAGGTCCACTGAAGCTTTCTTT	CASSAPTRSTEAFF
TRBV19	once	TRBD1	TRBJ1-1	TGTGCCAGTAGCAGGGGGCTCACTGAAGCTTTCTTT	CASSRGLTEAFF
TRBV28	NA	TRBD1	TRBJ2-6	TGTGCCAGCAGTTTAGTGGGACAGGGGGCGCCCTCTGGGGCCAACGTCCTGACTTTC	CASSLVGQGAPSGANVLTF
TRBV10-3	NA	TRBD2	TRBJ2-1	TGTGCCATCAGGGGGACTAGCGGGGCCTACAATGAGCAGTTCTTC	CAIRGTSGAYNEQFF
TRBV6-2/TRBV6-3	NA	TRBD1	TRBJ2-5	TGTGCCAGCAGCCTCAGAGGACAGGGGGCCAGAGAGACCCAGTACTTC	CASSLRGQGARETQYF